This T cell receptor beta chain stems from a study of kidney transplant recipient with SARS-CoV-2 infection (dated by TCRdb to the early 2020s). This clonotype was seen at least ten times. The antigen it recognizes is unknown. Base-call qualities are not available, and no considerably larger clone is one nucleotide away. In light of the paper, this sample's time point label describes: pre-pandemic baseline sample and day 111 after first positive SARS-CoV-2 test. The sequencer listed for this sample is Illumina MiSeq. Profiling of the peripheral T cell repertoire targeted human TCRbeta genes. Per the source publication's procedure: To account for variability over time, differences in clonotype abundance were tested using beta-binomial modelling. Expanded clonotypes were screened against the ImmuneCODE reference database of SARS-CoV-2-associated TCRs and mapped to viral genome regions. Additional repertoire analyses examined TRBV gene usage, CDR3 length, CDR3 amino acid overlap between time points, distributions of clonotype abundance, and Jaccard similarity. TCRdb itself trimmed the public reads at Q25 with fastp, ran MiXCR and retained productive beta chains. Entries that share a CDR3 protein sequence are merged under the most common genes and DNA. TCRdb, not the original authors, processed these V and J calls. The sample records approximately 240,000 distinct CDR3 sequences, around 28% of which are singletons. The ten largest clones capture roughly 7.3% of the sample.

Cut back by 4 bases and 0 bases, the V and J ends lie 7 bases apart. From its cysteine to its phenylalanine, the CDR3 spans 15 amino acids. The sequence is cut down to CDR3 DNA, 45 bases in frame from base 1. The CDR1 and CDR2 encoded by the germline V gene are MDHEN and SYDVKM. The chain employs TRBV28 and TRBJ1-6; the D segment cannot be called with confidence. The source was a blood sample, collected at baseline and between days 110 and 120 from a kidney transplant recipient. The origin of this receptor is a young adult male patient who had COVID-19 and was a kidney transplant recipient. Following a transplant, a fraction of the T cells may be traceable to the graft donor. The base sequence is TGTGCCAGCAGTTCCATGAGCTCCTATAATTCACCCCTCCACTTT. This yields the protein CASSSMSSYNSPLHF. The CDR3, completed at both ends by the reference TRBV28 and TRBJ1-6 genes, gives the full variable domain DVKVTQSSRYLVKRTGEKVFLECVQDMDHENMFWYRQDPGLGLRLIYFSYDVKMKEKGDIPEGYSVSREKKERFSLILESASTNQTSMYLCASSSMSSYNSPLHFGNGTRLTVT.